Listed here are 29 T cell receptor beta chains from one sample, sequenced in a study of blood T cell repertoires in COVID-19. Here immunoSEQ multiplex PCR was the method, and the copy in TCRdb shows in-frame clones only, minus some. The sample records fewer than 300,000 clones, 88% being singletons. Sequences were obtained from PBMCs or T cells enriched from blood (not recorded which). The receptors shown here come from a woman aged 40 to 50 with acute COVID-19.

The V gene is TRBV19, the J gene TRBJ1-2; no clear D. The V end was cut by 7 bases, the J end by 3 bases, with 12 bases between. Germline lookup yields CDR1 LNHDA and CDR2 SQIVND (reference sequence). The CDR3 covers 13 residues. In DNA, the CDR3 is TGTGCCAGTATGCGAGGTGTGGACTATGGCTACACCTTC. Its protein is CASMRGVDYGYTF. Variable domain in full (rest from reference TRBV19 and TRBJ1-2): DGGITQSPKYLFRKEGQNVTLSCEQNLNHDAMYWYRQDPGQGLRLIYYSQIVNDFQKGDIAEGYSVSREKKESFPLTVTSAQKNPTAFYLCASMRGVDYGYTFGSGTRLTVV.

The genes are TRBV3-1 (or the pseudogene TRBV3-2) and TRBJ1-2, with a possible D match to TRBD1 (6 bases). The ends were cut back, 3 bases at V and 1 base at J, with 9 bases in the middle. CDR3 length: 14 amino acids. Germline-derived CDR1 and CDR2 are LGHDT and YNNKEL (reference sequence). CDR3 bases: TGTGCCAGCAGCCAGAACAGGGATAACTATGGCTACACCTTC. Translating it yields CASSQNRDNYGYTF.

This sequence joins TRBV5-1 and TRBJ2-5; the D gene is possibly TRBD1 (6 bases). Trimming took off 1 base at V and 4 bases at J, with 8 bases between the two ends. The CDR3 spans 13 residues. The V gene's germline CDR1 is SGHRS and CDR2 YFSETQ. CDR3 region: CASSLMTGETQYF. The CDR3 region has the DNA TGCGCCAGCAGCTTGATGACAGGAGAGACCCAGTACTTC.

J is TRBJ1-4 and V is TRBV29-1; 9 nucleotides align to TRBD1. Germline CDR1 reads SQVTM; CDR2 reads ANQGSEA. V lost 7 bases to trimming and J lost 8 bases; unmatched junction nucleotides: 8. CDR3 size: 13 residues. In DNA form, the CDR3 reads TGCAGCGGGTTGGGACAGGGAGGCGAAAAACTGTTTTTT. Encoded protein: CSGLGQGGEKLFF.

This chain uses TRBV5-4 with TRBJ1-4, with 8 bases aligning to TRBD1. J lost 5 bases, V lost 0 bases, and 3 bases had no gene match. The CDR3 extends over 15 amino acids. Germline CDR1 is SGHNT and CDR2 is YYREEE (reference sequence). The CDR3 spells CASSLETGVNEKLFF. DNA of the CDR3: TGTGCCAGCAGCTTGGAGACAGGGGTAAATGAAAAACTGTTTTTT.

The V gene is TRBV10-2, the J gene TRBJ2-1; 9 bases agree with TRBD2. The germline V gene encodes CDR1 WSHSY and CDR2 SAAADI. V trimming: 1 base; J trimming: 10 bases; junction bases outside the gene matches: 8. This CDR3 region has 15 residues. The CDR3 is CASSELAGVGREQFF. The CDR3 region has the DNA TGCGCCAGCAGTGAGTTAGCGGGAGTCGGACGGGAGCAGTTCTTC.

The V gene is TRBV3-1 (or the pseudogene TRBV3-2), the J gene TRBJ1-2; 9 bases fit TRBD1. Germline assignment: CDR1 LGHDT and CDR2 YNNKEL (reference sequence). V was pared by 1 base and J by 2 bases, with 11 bases of the junction left unmatched. The CDR3 runs to 18 residues. CDR3 in amino acids: CASSQGYGVGQGNYGYTF. The CDR3 DNA sequence: TGTGCCAGCAGCCAAGGATATGGGGTGGGACAGGGAAACTATGGCTACACCTTC.

This chain joins TRBV7-9 and TRBJ2-2, with 14 bases fitting TRBD2. CDR3 length equals 16 residues. Germline V CDR1 and CDR2: SEHNR, FQNEAQ (reference sequence). J gave up 6 bases and V 6 bases, and 6 bases lay outside the gene matches. This CDR3 reads CASRTGLAGGAGELFF. Here the CDR3 DNA reads TGTGCCAGCAGAACTGGACTAGCGGGAGGTGCCGGGGAGCTGTTTTTT.

This chain links TRBV6-5 with TRBJ1-1; tentative D call: TRBD1 (5 bases). The CDR3 runs 16 residues. The V end was cut by 0 bases, the J end by 1 base, with 12 bases between. The germline gives CDR1 MNHEY, CDR2 SVGAGI. CDR3 protein: CASSYSTWGENTEAFF. In DNA, the CDR3 is TGTGCCAGCAGTTACTCGACATGGGGGGAGAACACTGAAGCTTTCTTT.

This clone occurred a few times. V is TRBV4-3 and J is TRBJ1-4; D gene ambiguous. Trimming stripped 0 bases from V and 9 bases from J, with 14 bases between. The CDR3 consists of 15 residues. Germline values: CDR1 LGHNA, CDR2 YSLEER. The CDR3 region has the DNA TGCGCCAGCAGCCAAGATTTTATTGAGCGACAAAAACTGTTTTTT. Encoded protein: CASSQDFIERQKLFF.

The V and J genes are TRBV7-3 and TRBJ2-3, with TRBD2 matching over 9 bases. This CDR3 is 15 amino acids long. In germline, CDR1 is SGHTA, CDR2 FQGTGA. Trimming took 5 bases from V and 3 from J; bases not matched to a gene: 6. The CDR3 coding sequence is TGTGCCAGCAGCGGATATAGCGGGAGAACAGATACGCAGTATTTT. Protein sequence: CASSGYSGRTDTQYF. Full variable domain (missing parts from reference TRBV7-3 and TRBJ2-3): GAGVSQTPSNKVTEKGKYVELRCDPISGHTALYWYRQSLGQGPEFLIYFQGTGAADDSGLPNDRFFAVRPEGSVSTLKIQRTERGDSAVYLCASSGYSGRTDTQYFGPGTRLTVL.

This clone was detected once. The J gene is TRBJ1-1, the V gene TRBV27, with D uncertain. The V gene's germline CDR1 is MNHEY and CDR2 SMNVEV (reference sequence). The CDR3 has 15 residues. V was shortened by 3 bases and J by 4 bases, with 15 bases between the two germline ends. As DNA, the CDR3 is TGTGCCAGCAGTTTGGGTTCGGAGGGTGTCACTGAAGCTTTCTTT. Encoded protein: CASSLGSEGVTEAFF.

V and J are TRBV2 and TRBJ1-5; D is perhaps TRBD1 (6 bases). V lost 9 bases to trimming and J lost 9 bases, with 21 bases between them. CDR3 length: 14 amino acids. In germline, CDR1 is SNHLY, CDR2 FYNNEI. This chain's CDR3 is CASSRGAGQWPQHF. The CDR3 nucleotides read TGTGCCAGTTCCCGGGGGGCTGGCCAATGGCCCCAGCATTTT.

V is TRBV7-2 and J is TRBJ2-3; D is possibly TRBD2 (6 bases). CDR1 SGHTA and CDR2 FQGNSA come from the germline V gene. V shed 3 bases and J shed 2 bases, with 15 bases lying between them. This CDR3 is 16 amino acids long. DNA of the CDR3: TGTGCCAGCAGCTTGATTGCGGGGTCACCCACAGATACGCAGTATTTT. It specifies CASSLIAGSPTDTQYF. Drawing the rest from reference TRBV7-2 and TRBJ2-3, the complete variable domain is GAGVSQSPSNKVTEKGKDVELRCDPISGHTALYWYRQSLGQGLEFLIYFQGNSAPDKSGLPSDRFSAERTGGSVSTLTIQRTQQEDSAVYLCASSLIAGSPTDTQYFGPGTRLTVL.

The J gene is TRBJ2-7, the V gene TRBV28; D is uncertain. Trimming removed 8 bases from V and 1 base from J, with 6 bases in between. CDR1 and CDR2 from the germline V gene are MDHEN and SYDVKM. The CDR3 sequence is 11 residues long. The CDR3 here is CASGRSYEQYF. The CDR3 bases are TGTGCCAGCGGCAGATCCTACGAGCAGTACTTC.

CDR3 region: CASRPSGQGNYGYTF. In DNA, the CDR3 is TGTGCCAGTAGGCCCTCGGGACAGGGGAACTATGGCTACACCTTC. The genes are TRBV19 and TRBJ1-2, with 10 positions matching TRBD1. The CDR3 runs 15 residues. Trimming cost V 6 bases and J 2 bases; bases outside gene matches: 6. Germline CDR1 is LNHDA and CDR2 is SQIVND (reference sequence). The entire variable domain, with the rest obtained from reference TRBV19 and TRBJ1-2, is as follows: DGGITQSPKYLFRKEGQNVTLSCEQNLNHDAMYWYRQDPGQGLRLIYYSQIVNDFQKGDIAEGYSVSREKKESFPLTVTSAQKNPTAFYLCASRPSGQGNYGYTFGSGTRLTVV.

The chain is built from TRBV13 and TRBJ2-2, with 7 bases identical to TRBD1. The J segment lost 6 bases and the V segment lost 0 bases, leaving 7 bases of the junction unmatched. The CDR3 has 16 amino acids. Germline V lookup: CDR1 PRHDT, CDR2 FYEKMQ (reference sequence). In DNA form, the CDR3 reads TGTGCCAGCAGCTTAGGAGACAGGGTAGTATCCGGGGAGCTGTTTTTT. Amino acids: CASSLGDRVVSGELFF.

This chain joins TRBV5-6 and TRBJ2-3, with 7 bases identical to TRBD2. The V gene's germline CDR1 is SGHDT and CDR2 YYEEEE. Trimming removed 2 bases from V and 6 bases from J; junction bases left unmatched: 12. The CDR3 is 16 residues long. The CDR3 here is CASSFPSTSHSDTQYF. Here the CDR3 DNA reads TGTGCCAGCAGCTTTCCTTCGACTAGCCACAGCGATACGCAGTATTTT. Drawing the rest from reference TRBV5-6 and TRBJ2-3, the complete variable domain is DAGVTQSPTHLIKTRGQQVTLRCSPKSGHDTVSWYQQALGQGPQFIFQYYEEEERQRGNFPDRFSGHQFPNYSSELNVNALLLGDSALYLCASSFPSTSHSDTQYFGPGTRLTVL.

This sequence joins TRBV5-1 and TRBJ2-5; a weak D match, TRBD1 (6 bases). CDR3 length: 15 residues. Trimming took off 4 bases at V and 0 bases at J, with 13 bases between the two ends. CDR1 and CDR2 from the germline V gene are SGHRS and YFSETQ. CDR3 sequence: CASSRRTENQETQYF. CDR3 DNA: TGCGCCAGCAGCCGAAGGACAGAGAACCAAGAGACCCAGTACTTC.

The chain couples TRBV2 to TRBJ2-6; D is unclear. Deletions cut 6 bases from V and 0 bases from J, with 6 bases between. The V gene's germline CDR1 is SNHLY and CDR2 FYNNEI. The CDR3 runs to 14 residues. CDR3 in amino acids: CASSATSGANVLTF. As DNA, the CDR3 is TGTGCCAGCAGCGCTACCTCTGGGGCCAACGTCCTGACTTTC.

The chain uses TRBV9 and TRBJ1-3, with D maybe TRBD1 (5 bases). Germline loops: CDR1 SGDLS, CDR2 YYNGEE. The CDR3 spans 14 residues. The V end was cut by 3 bases, the J end by 0 bases, with 7 bases between. The CDR3 DNA reads TGTGCCAGCAGCGAGGGGCACTCTGGAAACACCATATATTTT. Amino acids: CASSEGHSGNTIYF.

This chain joins TRBV6-5 and TRBJ2-3; D is possibly TRBD1 (6 bases). The CDR3 extends over 15 amino acids. Trimming removed 2 bases at V and 4 bases at J, with 13 bases between. Germline V gene lookup returns CDR1 MNHEY and CDR2 SVGAGI. The CDR3 is CASSYEGGISDTQYF. The CDR3 region has the DNA TGTGCCAGCAGTTACGAAGGGGGAATATCAGATACGCAGTATTTT.

V usage is TRBV27 and J usage is TRBJ2-7; 10 bases are a match to TRBD1. Germline CDR1 is MNHEY and CDR2 is SMNVEV (reference sequence). The junction had 11 bases not matched to a gene; V was cut back by 5 bases and J by 4 bases. This CDR3 contains 16 residues. CDR3 region: CASSMNRDRGIYEQYF. CDR3 in DNA: TGTGCCAGCAGTATGAACCGGGACAGGGGTATTTACGAGCAGTACTTC.

This clone showed up just a few times. V usage is TRBV24-1 and J usage is TRBJ2-1, with TRBD1 matching 8 bases. CDR1 is KGHDR and CDR2 is SFDVKD in the germline V gene. The CDR3 contains 15 residues. J was trimmed by 8 bases and V by 5 bases; bases with no gene match: 10. CDR3 in amino acids: CATSGVRAGGYEQFF. The DNA for the CDR3 is TGTGCCACCAGTGGGGTTCGGGCAGGGGGCTATGAGCAGTTCTTC.

This sequence joins TRBV19 and TRBJ1-1; unclear D gene. The V gene's germline CDR1 is LNHDA and CDR2 SQIVND (reference sequence). The CDR3 totals 13 residues. The germline V and J ends were trimmed by 3 bases and 1 base, with 6 bases remaining between them. CDR3 coding DNA: TGTGCCAGTAGTATGTTTCAGAACACTGAAGCTTTCTTT. Its translation is CASSMFQNTEAFF.

The chain recombines TRBV24-1 with TRBJ2-5; 9 positions agree with TRBD1. The CDR3 totals 15 residues. The junction had 6 bases not matched to a gene; V was cut back by 3 bases and J by 5 bases. Germline CDR1 and CDR2: KGHDR and SFDVKD. CDR3 DNA sequence: TGTGCCACCAGTGATCCGACAGGGGGAGGGGAGACCCAGTACTTC. Protein sequence: CATSDPTGGGETQYF.

In its sample, this clone was seen a few times. V gene TRBV6-5 combines with J gene TRBJ2-7; TRBD1 matches 10 bases. The CDR3 contains 13 residues. CDR1 is MNHEY, CDR2 SVGAGI, per germline. V trimming: 7 bases; J trimming: 4 bases; junction bases outside the gene matches: 4. CDR3 nucleotides: TGTGCCAGCACCGGGACAGGGGTTTACGAGCAGTACTTC. Protein: CASTGTGVYEQYF.

The gene calls are TRBV7-9 and TRBJ1-2, with 9 nucleotides matching TRBD1. Per germline, CDR1 SEHNR and CDR2 FQNEAQ (reference sequence). V trimming: 5 bases; J trimming: 3 bases; junction bases outside the gene matches: 10. This CDR3 has 16 amino acids. The CDR3 loop reads CASSLKPGQGHYGYTF. CDR3 DNA sequence: TGTGCCAGCAGCCTCAAACCGGGACAGGGTCACTATGGCTACACCTTC.

The V call is TRBV28, the J call TRBJ1-5, with a tentative D call TRBD1 (5 bases). The germline gives CDR1 MDHEN, CDR2 SYDVKM. This CDR3 has 15 amino acids. The ends were cut back, 6 bases at V and 2 bases at J, with 14 bases in the middle. This chain's CDR3 is CASRPGGEGNQPQHF. CDR3 DNA sequence: TGTGCCAGCAGACCTGGGGGGGAGGGCAATCAGCCCCAGCATTTT.